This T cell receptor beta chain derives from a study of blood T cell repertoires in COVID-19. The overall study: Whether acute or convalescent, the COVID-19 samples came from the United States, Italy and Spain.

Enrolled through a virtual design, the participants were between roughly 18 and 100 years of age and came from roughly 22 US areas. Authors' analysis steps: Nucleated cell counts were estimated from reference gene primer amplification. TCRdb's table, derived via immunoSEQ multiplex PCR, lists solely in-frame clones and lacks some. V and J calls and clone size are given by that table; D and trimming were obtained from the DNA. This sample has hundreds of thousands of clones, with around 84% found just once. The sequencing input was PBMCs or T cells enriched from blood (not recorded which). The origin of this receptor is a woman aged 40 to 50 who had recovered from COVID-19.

CDR3 sequence (DNA): TGTGCCACCAGTGACCGGACAGTTAACACCGGGGAGCTGTTTTTT. It specifies CATSDRTVNTGELFF. The gene calls are TRBV24-1 and TRBJ2-2, with D possibly matching TRBD1 (6 bases). The ends were cut back, 4 bases at V and 2 bases at J, with 10 bases in the middle. Germline V gene lookup returns CDR1 KGHDR and CDR2 SFDVKD. CDR3 length: 15 residues.